Each of the 8 T cell receptor beta chains below was sequenced from the same sample in a study of post-analysis software for immune sequencing data. Whole-study results and caveats: Roughly five TRBV segments, including TRBV5-6, TRBV5-1 and TRBV20-1, were more frequent in patients than controls.

These receptors' targets are unknown. TCR beta cDNA libraries had unique molecular identifiers. A single record per CDR3 protein comes from TCRdb applying MiXCR to the PCR reads. Among about 400,000 distinct CDR3 sequences, around a third were seen once, and the ten largest hold about an eighth. What was sequenced was blood. The origin of the receptors is a girl aged 5 to 17 with multiple sclerosis.

The chain has TRBV27 and TRBJ1-2; possible D gene TRBD1, 6 bases. Trimming cost V 3 bases and J 5 bases, with 19 bases left between them. This CDR3 has 16 amino acids. CDR1 and CDR2 (germline): MNHEY, SMNVEV (reference sequence). CDR3 nucleotide sequence: TGTGCCAGCAGTTTCATACAGGGAAGCAAGAGATATGGCTACACCTTC. This encodes CASSFIQGSKRYGYTF.

This chain links TRBV7-9 with TRBJ2-3; perhaps TRBD1 as D (6 bases). Germline CDR1 reads SEHNR; CDR2 reads FQNEAQ (reference sequence). With 4 bases removed from V and 4 bases from J, the gap between germline ends came to 12 bases. The CDR3 length is 14 residues. Here the CDR3 DNA reads TGTGCCAGCAGCTCGCGGACAGCCTCAGATACGCAGTATTTT. Amino acid sequence: CASSSRTASDTQYF.

This clonotype was observed a few times. This chain links TRBV20-1 with TRBJ1-6; 10 nucleotides match TRBD1. V dropped 2 bases and J dropped 8; count of bases not matched to a gene: 6. The germline V gene has CDR1 DFQATT and CDR2 SNEGSKA (reference sequence). This CDR3 has 15 amino acids. The CDR3 loop is CSARWSGTGDSPLHF. DNA of the CDR3: TGCAGTGCTAGATGGTCCGGGACAGGGGATTCACCCCTCCACTTT.

This sequence joins TRBV5-1 and TRBJ2-1; possible D gene TRBD1, 6 bases. CDR1 is SGHRS and CDR2 is YFSETQ in the germline V gene. Trimming took off 0 bases at V and 8 bases at J, with 15 bases between the two ends. The CDR3 contains 15 residues. CDR3 coding DNA: TGCGCCAGCAGCTTGGTGGCAGGGGATATGCATGAGCAGTTCTTC. Amino acids: CASSLVAGDMHEQFF.

The chain couples TRBV7-3 to TRBJ2-5; D may match TRBD1 or TRBD2 (6 bases each). This CDR3 is 20 amino acids long. Trimming removed 0 bases from V and 5 bases from J, with 28 bases in between. Germline V gene data show CDR1 as SGHTA and CDR2 as FQGTGA. CDR3 nucleotide sequence: TGTGCCAGCAGCTTAACGGGATTTGGACTACCGGGAGTTCAGGGGGAGACCCAGTACTTC. Its protein product is CASSLTGFGLPGVQGETQYF.

The chain couples TRBV9 to TRBJ2-1; no clear D. Trimming took off 2 bases at V and 5 bases at J, with 14 bases between the two ends. The CDR3 spans 15 residues. Germline assignment: CDR1 SGDLS and CDR2 YYNGEE. CDR3 in DNA: TGTGCCAGCAGCGTCACCACCAACAGCAACAATGAGCAGTTCTTC. Translating gives CASSVTTNSNNEQFF.

V is TRBV10-3 and J is TRBJ1-1, with D possibly matching TRBD1 (6 bases). This CDR3 region has 13 residues. Germline CDR1 ENHRY, CDR2 SYGVKD. Deletions cut 7 bases from V and 3 bases from J, with 12 bases between. This CDR3 reads CAINKGGDTEAFF. DNA for the CDR3: TGTGCCATCAACAAGGGGGGCGACACTGAAGCTTTCTTT.

This clonotype was counted ten times or more. V usage is TRBV29-1 and J usage is TRBJ2-1, with TRBD2 matching over 7 bases. The length of the CDR3 is 14 residues. The V segment lost 6 bases and the J segment 4 bases; nucleotides outside the gene matches: 9. The germline gives CDR1 SQVTM, CDR2 ANQGSEA. CDR3 in DNA: TGCAGCGTCCGCCCCCGGGAGGTTTACAATGAGCAGTTCTTC. Translating gives CSVRPREVYNEQFF.